These 15 T cell receptor beta chains were sequenced from one sample in a study of technical replicates of blood from a few donors. TCRdb keeps only in-frame clones here, not all; method: immunoSEQ multiplex PCR. The sample records about 75,000 clones, 92% being singletons. The material sequenced was T cells isolated from PBMCs. The receptor source for this set is a human donor in good health.

CDR3 DNA sequence: TGTGCCAGCAGTGGCCTCCGGACTAGCACAGATACGCAGTATTTT. Translating gives CASSGLRTSTDTQYF. The chain joins TRBV2 to TRBJ2-3; maybe TRBD2 (5 bases). V was clipped by 4 bases and J by 0 bases, with 11 bases between them. The CDR3 sequence is 15 residues long. In germline, CDR1 is SNHLY, CDR2 FYNNEI.

The gene calls are TRBV5-4 and TRBJ2-1; D perhaps matches TRBD2 (6 bases). Trimming pared 3 bases from V and 4 bases from J, leaving 11 bases between. Germline values: CDR1 SGHNT, CDR2 YYREEE (reference sequence). The CDR3 sequence is 14 residues long. CDR3 nucleotide sequence: TGTGCCAGCAGCTCGTCGGGACTTTACAATGAGCAGTTCTTC. It is translated as CASSSSGLYNEQFF.

This chain joins TRBV13 and TRBJ2-5; a possible D gene is TRBD2 (5 bases). There are 14 residues in the CDR3. Germline values: CDR1 PRHDT, CDR2 FYEKMQ (reference sequence). Trimming left V 7 bases short and J 4 bases short, with 16 bases between. This chain's CDR3 is CASTLRAGVETQYF. As DNA, the CDR3 is TGTGCCAGCACCCTTAGGGCCGGGGTAGAGACCCAGTACTTC.

The chain recombines TRBV2 with TRBJ2-7; TRBD1 might be the D (5 bases). Germline V gene data show CDR1 as SNHLY and CDR2 as FYNNEI. The CDR3 totals 11 residues. V was trimmed by 9 bases and J by 2 bases, leaving 8 bases between them. The CDR3 region has the DNA TGTGCCAGTCGACAGACCTACGAGCAGTACTTC. Protein sequence: CASRQTYEQYF.

The chain recombines TRBV4-1 with TRBJ2-2; 15 bases are shared with TRBD2. Germline CDR1 is MGHRA and CDR2 is YSYEKL. The V gene end was trimmed by 9 bases and the J gene end by 4 bases; junction bases not matched to a gene: 24. The CDR3 runs 22 residues. The CDR3 region is CARESSTGTSGRTLLGTGELFF. The CDR3 coding sequence is TGCGCCAGAGAGTCATCGACCGGGACTAGCGGGAGGACACTACTAGGCACCGGGGAGCTGTTTTTT.

This chain uses TRBV5-5 with TRBJ1-1; D gene unclear. Per the germline V gene, CDR1 is SGHKS and CDR2 is YYEKEE (reference sequence). The CDR3 is 11 amino acids. Trimming took 5 bases from V and 5 from J, leaving 7 bases between them. CDR3 protein: CASSRETEAFF. In DNA form, the CDR3 reads TGTGCCAGCAGTAGGGAGACTGAAGCTTTCTTT.

J is TRBJ2-5 and V is TRBV29-1; 7 positions agree with TRBD2. Per germline, CDR1 SQVTM and CDR2 ANQGSEA. V dropped 2 bases and J dropped 5; count of bases not matched to a gene: 11. CDR3 length equals 15 residues. The CDR3 coding sequence is TGCAGCGTTGAAAGAGGAGGCGGGAGCTGGGAGACCCAGTACTTC. Translation gives CSVERGGGSWETQYF.

This chain links TRBV7-3 with TRBJ2-3; D unclear. V dropped 5 bases and J dropped 1 base, with 10 bases sitting between them. CDR3 length: 14 residues. Germline CDR1 reads SGHTA; CDR2 reads FQGTGA. The DNA of the CDR3 is TGTGCCAGCAGCCCGCAGTCCGGCACAGATACGCAGTATTTT. The encoded protein is CASSPQSGTDTQYF. Together with reference TRBV7-3 and TRBJ2-3, the CDR3 gives the full variable domain: GAGVSQTPSNKVTEKGKYVELRCDPISGHTALYWYRQSLGQGPEFLIYFQGTGAADDSGLPNDRFFAVRPEGSVSTLKIQRTERGDSAVYLCASSPQSGTDTQYFGPGTRLTVL.

The chain combines TRBV18 with TRBJ2-3; 7 nucleotides agree with TRBD2. CDR1 and CDR2 (germline): KGHSH, LQKENI. CDR3 length: 14 amino acids. The V gene end was trimmed by 2 bases and the J gene end by 5 bases; junction bases not matched to a gene: 4. The CDR3 DNA is TGTGCCAGCTCACCAGGGACTATAGGAGATACGCAGTATTTT. Encoded protein: CASSPGTIGDTQYF.

The genes are TRBV9 and TRBJ1-3; D unresolved. The CDR3 has 12 amino acids. The germline V gene encodes CDR1 SGDLS and CDR2 YYNGEE. V shed 4 bases and J shed 7 bases, with 9 bases lying between them. CDR3 region: CASSPPGNTIYF. The CDR3 nucleotides are TGTGCCAGCAGCCCCCCCGGGAACACCATATATTTT.

The CDR3 is CASSPFERDYSGNTIYF. The CDR3 nucleotides read TGTGCCAGTTCCCCCTTTGAGAGGGACTACTCTGGAAACACCATATATTTT. The V call is TRBV19, the J call TRBJ1-3, with a possible D match to TRBD1 (5 bases). The ends were cut back, 8 bases at V and 0 bases at J, with 20 bases in the middle. From germline, CDR1 is LNHDA and CDR2 SQIVND (reference sequence). The CDR3 is 17 amino acids.

In this sample, this clone turned up once. The chain has TRBV19 and TRBJ2-3, with 7 bases matching TRBD2. J gave up 3 bases and V 4 bases, and 4 bases lay outside the gene matches. The CDR3 spans 14 residues. Germline assignment: CDR1 LNHDA and CDR2 SQIVND (reference sequence). In DNA, the CDR3 is TGTGCCAGTAGTAAGAGGGAGGGGACAGATACGCAGTATTTT. Translation gives CASSKREGTDTQYF.

This chain uses TRBV19 with TRBJ1-2, with D tentatively TRBD1 (6 bases). The length of the CDR3 is 15 residues. The V gene's germline CDR1 is LNHDA and CDR2 SQIVND (reference sequence). V lost 7 bases, J lost 4 bases, and 19 bases lay in between. The DNA of the CDR3 is TGTGCCAGTATGGTGGGACAAAATACACCCTATGGCTACACCTTC. Its translation: CASMVGQNTPYGYTF. The full variable domain, in which reference TRBV19 and TRBJ1-2 provide the parts outside the CDR3, is DGGITQSPKYLFRKEGQNVTLSCEQNLNHDAMYWYRQDPGQGLRLIYYSQIVNDFQKGDIAEGYSVSREKKESFPLTVTSAQKNPTAFYLCASMVGQNTPYGYTFGSGTRLTVV.

This sequence joins TRBV28 and TRBJ1-5; tentative D call: TRBD1 (6 bases). Trimming pared 2 bases from V and 7 bases from J, leaving 12 bases between. The CDR3 is 14 residues long. CDR1 and CDR2 (germline): MDHEN, SYDVKM. CDR3 DNA: TGTGCCAGCAGTTTAACACAGGGTTTACAGCCCCAGCATTTT. It translates to CASSLTQGLQPQHF.

The J gene is TRBJ2-7, the V gene TRBV13; D is perhaps TRBD1 (6 bases). CDR3 size: 14 residues. Germline V lookup: CDR1 PRHDT, CDR2 FYEKMQ (reference sequence). Trimming left V 5 bases short and J 4 bases short, with 15 bases between. This chain's CDR3 is CASSRRTEFYEQYF. As DNA, the CDR3 is TGTGCCAGCAGCCGTAGGACAGAATTTTACGAGCAGTACTTC.